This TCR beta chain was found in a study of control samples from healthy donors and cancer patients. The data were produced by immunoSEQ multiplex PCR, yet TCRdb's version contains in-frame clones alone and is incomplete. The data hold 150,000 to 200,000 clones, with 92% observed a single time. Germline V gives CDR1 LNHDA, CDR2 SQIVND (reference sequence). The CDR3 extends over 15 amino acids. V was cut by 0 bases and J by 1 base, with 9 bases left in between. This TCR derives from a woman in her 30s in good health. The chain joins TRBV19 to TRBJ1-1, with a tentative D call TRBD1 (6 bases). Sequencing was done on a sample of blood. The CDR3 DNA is TGTGCCAGTAGTATAGACGGGGGACAGAACACTGAAGCTTTCTTT. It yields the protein CASSIDGGQNTEAFF.